This T cell receptor beta chain appears in the sequencing data of a study of shared T cell receptors in the human thymus. Clones were read by immunoSEQ multiplex PCR, and TCRdb kept only the in-frame ones, dropping some. The sample lists hundreds of thousands of clones; around 87% were seen once. The CDR3 is made up of 18 amino acids. Germline V lookup: CDR1 MGHRA, CDR2 YSYEKL. Germline trimming cut 6 bases from V and 1 base from J; bases unmatched to any gene: 8. These data also formed part of another study, on human thymus T cells. From that report: Corrective heart surgery yielded resections, and these provided the thymus tissue.

Input material: thymocytes. The rearrangement uses TRBV4-1 and TRBJ2-1; 14 nucleotides align to TRBD2. The sequence derives from a boy in the first two years of life with a congenital heart defect. The CDR3 sequence: CASSEGLAGGASYNEQFF. CDR3 nucleotide sequence: TGCGCCAGCAGTGAAGGACTAGCGGGAGGTGCGTCCTACAATGAGCAGTTCTTC.